A selection of T cell receptor beta chains follows, all from one sample in a study of cytomegalovirus exposure and HLA in healthy donors. Profiled with immunoSEQ multiplex PCR; TCRdb holds only in-frame clones, not every one. The sample carries 35,000 to 55,000 clones, roughly 93% recorded once. Specimen: PBMCs. These receptor sequences come from a woman aged 18-30 years in good health and CMV-seronegative. Both conserved end residues are part of each CDR3. D genes are given only for firm matches. Rows may omit the clone size; those that give it use once, few, many or a size class.

D: .
V: TRBV28
size: .
J: TRBJ1-3
DNA: TGTGCCAGCAGAAAGCCCCCTGGAAACACCATATATTTT
CDR3: CASRKPPGNTIYF

D: TRBD1
V: TRBV9
size: .
J: TRBJ1-1
DNA: TGTGCCAGCAGCTTGACAGGGATCCCCACTGAAGCTTTCTTT
CDR3: CASSLTGIPTEAFF

D: TRBD1
V: TRBV5-1
size: .
J: TRBJ1-1
DNA: TGCGCCAGCAGCTTGAGATCTCAATGGGACAGGGATAAAACTGAAGCTTTCTTT
CDR3: CASSLRSQWDRDKTEAFF

D: TRBD2
V: TRBV30
size: .
J: TRBJ2-6
DNA: TGTGCCTGGAGTGTAGTGGGGACTAGAAACTCTGGGGCCAACGTCCTGACTTTC
CDR3: CAWSVVGTRNSGANVLTF

D: .
V: TRBV19
size: .
J: TRBJ1-6
DNA: TGTGCCAGTAGTTGGGGAGCCTATAATTCACCCCTCCACTTT
CDR3: CASSWGAYNSPLHF

D: .
V: TRBV7-2
size: .
J: TRBJ1-5
DNA: TGTGCCAGCAGCTTAGGACCCGAGCGGGGTCAGCCCCAGCATTTT
CDR3: CASSLGPERGQPQHF

D: .
V: TRBV9
size: .
J: TRBJ2-1
DNA: TGTGCCAGCAGCGTAGGTCCTAGCTCCTACAATGAGCAGTTCTTC
CDR3: CASSVGPSSYNEQFF

D: .
V: TRBV6-6
size: .
J: TRBJ1-1
DNA: TGTGCCACCGCTGGGCAGGGTCCGATTGAAGCTTTCTTT
CDR3: CATAGQGPIEAFF

D: TRBD1
V: TRBV28
size: .
J: TRBJ1-2
DNA: TGTGCCAGCAGTTTAGGGACAGGGTTAGGTGGCTACACCTTC
CDR3: CASSLGTGLGGYTF

D: .
V: TRBV7-9
size: .
J: TRBJ1-1
DNA: TGTGCCAGCAGCCCCCCGACAGGAGGGAACACTGAAGCTTTCTTT
CDR3: CASSPPTGGNTEAFF

D: .
V: TRBV19
size: .
J: TRBJ1-1
DNA: TGTGCCAGTAGTATAGGACGGATAAGGGGTCCCGGTGAAGCTTTCTTT
CDR3: CASSIGRIRGPGEAFF

D: TRBD2
V: TRBV6-4
size: .
J: TRBJ2-2
DNA: TGTGCCAGCAGGGGACTAGCGGGAGAAACCGGGGAGCTGTTTTTT
CDR3: CASRGLAGETGELFF

D: .
V: TRBV5-6
size: .
J: TRBJ2-1
DNA: TGTGCCAGCAGCTTGTGGCACACCTACAATGAGCAGTTCTTC
CDR3: CASSLWHTYNEQFF

D: .
V: TRBV28
size: .
J: TRBJ1-1
DNA: TGTGCCAGCAGTTTTCGTCAAGGGGCAGGGGACACTGAAGCTTTCTTT
CDR3: CASSFRQGAGDTEAFF

D: .
V: TRBV6-1
size: .
J: TRBJ1-4
DNA: TGTGCCAGCACTCCTGGGGCAGGGGAGGAAAAACTGTTTTTT
CDR3: CASTPGAGEEKLFF

D: .
V: TRBV29-1
size: .
J: TRBJ2-7
DNA: TGCAGCGTTATGGAGTACGAGCAGTACTTC
CDR3: CSVMEYEQYF

D: .
V: TRBV5-5
size: .
J: TRBJ1-2
DNA: TGTGCCAGCAGCCCTAAGTCAGACAGCCGTGGCTACACCTTC
CDR3: CASSPKSDSRGYTF

D: TRBD1
V: TRBV27
size: .
J: TRBJ1-4
DNA: TGTGCCAGCAGTTTATTCCCTCAGGGGGGCGAAAAACTGTTTTTT
CDR3: CASSLFPQGGEKLFF

D: TRBD1
V: TRBV19
size: .
J: TRBJ1-4
DNA: TGTGCCAGTAGTTCACGACAGGGGACTAATGAAAAACTGTTTTTT
CDR3: CASSSRQGTNEKLFF

D: .
V: TRBV27
size: .
J: TRBJ2-7
DNA: TGTGCCAGCAGTTTACAGCGATTTCCCTACGAGCAGTACTTC
CDR3: CASSLQRFPYEQYF

D: .
V: TRBV11-2
size: .
J: TRBJ2-1
DNA: TGTGCCAGCAGCTTAGACCTCGGTACTAGCTCCTACAATGAGCAGTTCTTC
CDR3: CASSLDLGTSSYNEQFF

D: .
V: TRBV6-5
size: .
J: TRBJ1-1
DNA: TGTGCCAGCAGTTATAACACGAACACTGAAGCTTTCTTT
CDR3: CASSYNTNTEAFF

D: TRBD1
V: TRBV10-3
size: .
J: TRBJ1-2
DNA: TGTGCCATCAGTGGACGACAGGGGGAGGCCCCATACACCTTC
CDR3: CAISGRQGEAPYTF

D: .
V: TRBV29-1
size: .
J: TRBJ1-2
DNA: TGCAGCGCCACAGATAACTATGGCTACACCTTC
CDR3: CSATDNYGYTF

D: .
V: TRBV30
size: .
J: TRBJ2-7
DNA: TGTGCCTGGAGTCTTGTAGGGGCTACGTCCTACGAGCAGTACTTC
CDR3: CAWSLVGATSYEQYF

D: .
V: TRBV6-1
size: .
J: TRBJ2-2
DNA: TGTGCCAGCAGTGAAATAACAGGGCTTGGCGGGGAGCTGTTTTTT
CDR3: CASSEITGLGGELFF

D: .
V: TRBV6-6
size: .
J: TRBJ2-7
DNA: TGTGCCAGCACTCCTGGCAGCGGCGGACGGTACGAGCAGTACTTC
CDR3: CASTPGSGGRYEQYF

D: .
V: TRBV5-5
size: .
J: TRBJ1-1
DNA: TGTGCCAGCAGCTTGCAGGGAAGGAACACTGAAGCTTTCTTT
CDR3: CASSLQGRNTEAFF

D: TRBD2
V: TRBV7-2
size: .
J: TRBJ2-2
DNA: TGTGCCAGCAGCTTTCTAGCGGGGGTGTTGTTTTTT
CDR3: CASSFLAGVLFF

D: TRBD1
V: TRBV6-5
size: once
J: TRBJ2-7
DNA: TGTGCCAGTGGGACAGGGAGCTCCTACGAGCAGTACTTC
CDR3: CASGTGSSYEQYF

D: .
V: TRBV10-1
size: .
J: TRBJ2-7
DNA: TGCGCCAGCAGTGAGAACGGAGCGGTCCTCCCTCCCTACGAGCAGTACTTC
CDR3: CASSENGAVLPPYEQYF

D: .
V: TRBV28
size: once
J: TRBJ1-1
DNA: TGTGCCAGCAGGTCCGGGACTGGAGCTTTCTTT
CDR3: CASRSGTGAFF

D: TRBD2
V: TRBV7-2
size: .
J: TRBJ2-1
DNA: TGTGCCAGCAGCGTTACTAGCGGCTACAATGAGCAGTTCTTC
CDR3: CASSVTSGYNEQFF

D: .
V: TRBV7-8
size: .
J: TRBJ1-5
DNA: TGTGCCAGCACCCAAAGCGGCGGGGCTAGCAATCAGCCCCAGCATTTT
CDR3: CASTQSGGASNQPQHF

D: .
V: TRBV5-1
size: few
J: TRBJ1-3
DNA: TGCGCCAGCAGCCACGACCTCCAGGGAAATGGAAACACCATATATTTT
CDR3: CASSHDLQGNGNTIYF

D: TRBD1
V: TRBV28
size: once
J: TRBJ2-7
DNA: TGTGCCAGCAGTTTCCCCGGGACAGGGAGGTCCTACGAGCAGTACTTC
CDR3: CASSFPGTGRSYEQYF

D: TRBD1
V: TRBV5-1
size: .
J: TRBJ1-2
DNA: TGCGCCAGCAGCCCACAGGACAGGGACTATGGCTACACCTTC
CDR3: CASSPQDRDYGYTF

D: .
V: TRBV19
size: .
J: TRBJ2-2
DNA: TGTGCCAGTAGTATTTCTGACACCGGGGAGCTGTTTTTT
CDR3: CASSISDTGELFF

D: TRBD1
V: TRBV30
size: .
J: TRBJ1-5
DNA: TGTGCCTGGAGACCCCGACACAGGGGAGCAGGCAATCAGCCCCAGCATTTT
CDR3: CAWRPRHRGAGNQPQHF

D: .
V: TRBV6-5
size: .
J: TRBJ1-2
DNA: TGTGCCAGCAGTTTGGGAGGTGGCTACACCTTC
CDR3: CASSLGGGYTF

D: TRBD1
V: TRBV6-5
size: .
J: TRBJ1-1
DNA: TGTGCCAGCAAGAGGAGACAGGGCTGGAACACTGAAGCTTTCTTT
CDR3: CASKRRQGWNTEAFF

D: TRBD2
V: TRBV6-6
size: .
J: TRBJ2-1
DNA: TGTGCCAGCAGTACCGGACTAGCGGGAATTGATGAGCAGTTCTTC
CDR3: CASSTGLAGIDEQFF

D: .
V: TRBV5-1
size: .
J: TRBJ1-1
DNA: TGCGCCAGCAGGTGGGCAGGAGGCACTGAAGCTTTCTTT
CDR3: CASRWAGGTEAFF

D: .
V: TRBV11-3
size: .
J: TRBJ2-7
DNA: TGTGCCAGCAGCCCGAAGGGACACTCCGAGGGTAAGCAGTACTTC
CDR3: CASSPKGHSEGKQYF

D: TRBD2
V: TRBV6-1
size: medium-sized
J: TRBJ2-6
DNA: TGTGCCAGCAGTGGACTAGCGGGAGCAGGGGCCAACGTCCTGACTTTC
CDR3: CASSGLAGAGANVLTF

D: TRBD2
V: TRBV9
size: .
J: TRBJ2-1
DNA: TGTGCCAGCAGCGAAACTAGCGTTGGTTTGGGTTCCTACAATGAGCAGTTCTTC
CDR3: CASSETSVGLGSYNEQFF

D: TRBD1
V: TRBV19
size: .
J: TRBJ1-1
DNA: TGTGCCAGTGATCGAGACACTATCCAGGGGGTCACTGAAGCTTTCTTT
CDR3: CASDRDTIQGVTEAFF

D: TRBD2
V: TRBV28
size: once
J: TRBJ2-3
DNA: TGTGCCAGCAGTTTTTCTAGCGGGAGTACAGATACGCAGTATTTT
CDR3: CASSFSSGSTDTQYF

D: .
V: TRBV5-5
size: .
J: TRBJ1-5
DNA: TGTGCCAGCAGCGCAGGGGTTTTAAGCAATCAGCCCCAGCATTTT
CDR3: CASSAGVLSNQPQHF

D: TRBD1
V: TRBV11-2
size: .
J: TRBJ2-7
DNA: TGTGCCAGCAGCTCCCCCACAACAGGGGTAATCGACGAGCAGTACTTC
CDR3: CASSSPTTGVIDEQYF

D: TRBD1
V: TRBV2
size: .
J: TRBJ1-5
DNA: TGTGCCAGCAGAGACAGGGGGGCTCAGCCCCAGCATTTT
CDR3: CASRDRGAQPQHF

D: .
V: TRBV5-1
size: .
J: TRBJ2-5
DNA: TGCGCCAGCAGCGTACAGGGTGAGGTGGAGACCCAGTACTTC
CDR3: CASSVQGEVETQYF

D: TRBD2
V: TRBV5-1
size: .
J: TRBJ2-3
DNA: TGCGCCAGCTCCGGGCTAGCGGGAGCAGATACGCAGTATTTT
CDR3: CASSGLAGADTQYF

D: .
V: TRBV6-5
size: .
J: TRBJ2-1
DNA: TGTGCCAGCAGTTACTCGGCGGCCTACAATGAGCAGTTCTTC
CDR3: CASSYSAAYNEQFF

D: .
V: TRBV5-6
size: .
J: TRBJ1-5
DNA: TGTGCCAGCAGCTTGGAATCAGGGGTTAGCAATCAGCCCCAGCATTTT
CDR3: CASSLESGVSNQPQHF

D: TRBD2
V: TRBV6-4
size: .
J: TRBJ2-1
DNA: TGTGCCAGCGCCCCGACTAGCGGCCAGAACGATGAGCAGTTCTTC
CDR3: CASAPTSGQNDEQFF

D: .
V: TRBV6-5
size: .
J: TRBJ2-7
DNA: TGTGCCAGCAGTTACTCCGGCGGGCCTACCTACGAGCAGTACTTC
CDR3: CASSYSGGPTYEQYF

D: .
V: TRBV11-1
size: .
J: TRBJ2-2
DNA: TGTGCCAGCAGCATAGATAGGAACACCGGGGAGCTGTTTTTT
CDR3: CASSIDRNTGELFF

D: .
V: TRBV11-2
size: .
J: TRBJ2-7
DNA: TGTGCCAGCAGCCTTGGGGGGGCTGGGGAGCAGTACTTC
CDR3: CASSLGGAGEQYF